This TCR beta chain was identified in a study of HIV-infected children after antiretroviral therapy interruption. Study details: Weeks 0, 48 and 150 were sampled under continuous treatment.

A 3' RACE protocol on RNA, with unique molecular identifiers, produced the TCR library. TCRdb fed the 3' RACE reads into MiXCR, producing one record per CDR3 protein. The table shows about 50,000 distinct CDR3 sequences, with 4.3% occurring only once. The length of the CDR3 is 17 residues. Germline V gene lookup returns CDR1 MDHEN and CDR2 SYDVKM. V lost 4 bases to trimming and J lost 1 base; unmatched junction nucleotides: 9. Treatment here: PENTA 11 planned treatment interruption arm or continuous ART arm. This clonotype was detected many times. This clonotype was obtained from a pool of human donors with HIV. The rearrangement uses TRBV28 and TRBJ1-2; TRBD1 aligns across 10 bases. The starting material was CD45RA+ CD4+ T cells from PBMCs, pooled from several time points, obtained from a donor given antiretroviral therapy, either interrupted or continuous. Subset noted: naive CD4+ CD45RA+ CD45RO- T cells. For the CDR3, the DNA is TGTGCCAGCAGTTGGCCCCCCGGGACAGGGGATAACTATGGCTACACCTTC. Translating gives CASSWPPGTGDNYGYTF.